Included here is one TCR beta chain sequence, with context. Its antigen is still unknown. This entry comes from a study of T cell responses to AZD1222 COVID-19 vaccine. Broader study findings: Donors were chiefly white British, with a greater number of females, and clonal diversity was perhaps underestimated. No repertoire was sampled before or during the peak T cell response, only after it. Baseline antibody screening turned up just five to seven seropositive AZD1222 recipients.

Clones were sequenced by immunoSEQ multiplex PCR, and TCRdb holds only the in-frame ones, with some missing. The table shows 100,000 to 150,000 clones, with roughly 93% occurring only once. Between the trimmed V and J ends, which lost 10 bases and 4 bases, there was a span of 13 bases. The CDR3 is 13 residues long. Germline V lookup: CDR1 MNHEY, CDR2 SVGAGI. The chain couples TRBV6-5 to TRBJ2-2; D ambiguous. Source: peripheral blood, taken 28 days after the second AZD1222 dose. The clonotype comes from an adult who received the AZD1222 COVID-19 vaccine. The CDR3 spells CATAAPGTGELFF. In DNA, the CDR3 is TGTGCCACCGCTGCTCCGGGCACCGGGGAGCTGTTTTTT.